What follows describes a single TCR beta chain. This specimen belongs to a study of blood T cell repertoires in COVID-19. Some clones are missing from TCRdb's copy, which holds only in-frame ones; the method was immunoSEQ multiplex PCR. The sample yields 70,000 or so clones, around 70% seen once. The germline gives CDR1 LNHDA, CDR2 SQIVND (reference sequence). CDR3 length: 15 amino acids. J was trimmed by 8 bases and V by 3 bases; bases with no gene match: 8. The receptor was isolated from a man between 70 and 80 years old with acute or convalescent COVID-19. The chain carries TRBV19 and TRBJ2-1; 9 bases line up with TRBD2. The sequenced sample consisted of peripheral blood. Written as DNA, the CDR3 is TGTGCCAGTAGTATCGGCGGGAGGGTTGGGGATGAGCAGTTCTTC. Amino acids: CASSIGGRVGDEQFF.